The source of this TCR beta chain is a study of CD8 T cells in Susac syndrome (dated by TCRdb to between 2018 and 2020). For the wider study: The study used repertoire sequencing to test whether antigen drove CD8+ T cell activation and differentiation in Susac syndrome.

Its CDR3 holds 16 amino acids, cysteine through phenylalanine. Only CDR3 DNA remains: 48 bases, in frame from the first base. Reading the germline V gene (reference sequence) gives CDR1 MNHEY and CDR2 SMNVEV. A distance of 14 bases separates the germline ends of V and J, which lose 3 bases and 0 bases respectively. Peripheral blood CD8+ and CD4+ T cells from healthy donors, Susac syndrome patients and multiple sclerosis patients were profiled by high-throughput TCR beta sequencing. Healthy donors were included as age- and sex-matched controls. CD8+ TEMRA cells were enriched by FACS, while bulk CD8+ and CD4+ T cells were purified by magnetic negative isolation. Blood was drawn into EDTA tubes, processed within 24 hours, and PBMCs were isolated by density gradient centrifugation. PBMCs intended for TCR sequencing were cryopreserved in liquid nitrogen and were subsequently thawed in a 37 degrees C water bath. The sorted or isolated CD4+, CD8+ and CD8+ TEMRA cells reached a purity of at least 90%.

RNA was extracted with the RNeasy kit and 0.5 to 1 ug was reverse transcribed using random hexamers. The immunoSEQ multiplex PCR assay, which covers 54 Vbeta and 13 Jbeta segments, was used to amplify TCR beta CDR3 regions. PCR amplification bias was corrected using a synthetic template baseline for primer optimization and computational correction. The source study handled its data this way. Reads were assigned to V, D and J genes according to IMGT and analyzed in immunoSEQ Analyzer, with only productive sequences retained. To calculate clonality, Shannon entropy was normalized by log2 of the number of productive unique sequences and then subtracted from one. For each patient and control, public and private clones were evaluated among the 100 most prevalent clones. Susac-specific clones were defined as absent from healthy and MS cohorts, around 980 published viral clones and other ImmuneACCESS disease sequences. TCRdb took the public reads, trimmed them with fastp at Q25, ran MiXCR for clone calling and kept in-frame beta chains. Duplicate CDR3 protein sequences are folded into a single record with the most common DNA and genes. The V and J calls and clone size are TCRdb's, not the authors'. The sample table lists around 190,000 distinct CDR3 sequences, about 95% of them with a count of one. In total, the top ten clones hold approximately 0.1% of the sample.

Study-level results and caveats: The number of individuals in the TCR sequencing and HLA analysis was recognized as being relatively small.

About this clonotype itself: No antigen is known for it. Base quality data are lacking; no much larger clone is found one base away.

The V and J genes are TRBV27 and TRBJ1-1; D gene: possibly TRBD1, on 5 matching bases. This receptor was identified in a human donor in good health. The material sequenced was CD4+ T cells from PBMCs. The DNA is as follows: TGTGCCAGCAGTTTTGTAGGCACAGGACTGAACACTGAAGCTTTCTTT. Protein translation: CASSFVGTGLNTEAFF.